Sequencing of this T cell receptor beta chain was carried out in a study of human T cells and chemical hapten exposure. This clonotype was detected only a few times. Antigen specificity is unknown. The junction does not match germline at one end; this may be a read error. Each CDR3 protein gets one entry after TCRdb re-called the RACE reads with MiXCR. The sample lists approximately 73,000 distinct CDR3 sequences, about 9.3% occurring once. Germline-derived CDR1 and CDR2 are SSHAT and FNYEAQ (reference sequence). There are 14 residues in the CDR3. The time point: patch test 1, 2 weeks after DPC sensitization. This sample's treatment: therapeutic diphenylcyclopropenone sensitization with weekly scalp DPC. Study outcomes and limitations: DPC sensitization left the count of TCRs above 1 in 1000 unchanged.

Sequencing used whole blood, obtained in connection with sensitization to the hapten diphenylcyclopropenone (DPC). The chain uses TRBV7-7 and TRBJ2-2; D perhaps matches TRBD2 (6 bases). This sequence was found in a woman in her forties or fifties with alopecia areata. Some clones in this sample may be carry-over from other donors' samples. CDR3 sequence (DNA): TGTGCTAGCAGCTTGGACTACCAAGGCGGGGAGCTGTTTTTT. Its translation is CASSLDYQGGELFF.